The 22 T cell receptor beta chains below all came from one sample that was sequenced in a study of lymphopenia after photon versus proton radiotherapy. Repertoires were generated with immunoSEQ multiplex PCR, while TCRdb's copy carries only in-frame clones and drops some. The sample includes about 50,000 clones, under 95% seen only once; the top ten take more than 15%. Sample: peripheral blood, taken from a patient treated with photon-based radiotherapy. The receptors originated from a woman between 35 and 50 years old with cholangiocarcinoma.

The rearrangement uses TRBV9 and TRBJ1-1, with 8 bases matching TRBD1. Germline CDR1 and CDR2: SGDLS and YYNGEE. Losses at the gene ends were 3 bases for V and 1 base for J; bases not matched to a gene: 2. This CDR3 spans 14 amino acids. This CDR3 reads CASSGTGSNTEAFF. The CDR3, as DNA: TGTGCCAGCAGCGGGACAGGGTCGAACACTGAAGCTTTCTTT.

This chain uses TRBV7-3 with TRBJ1-1, with D perhaps matching TRBD1 (6 bases). The germline V gene encodes CDR1 SGHTA and CDR2 FQGTGA. Trimming cost V 8 bases and J 1 base, with 11 bases left between them. The CDR3 is 13 amino acids. The CDR3 here is CASSQQGNTEAFF. CDR3 nucleotides: TGTGCCAGCTCTCAACAGGGGAACACTGAAGCTTTCTTT.

The chain joins TRBV18 to TRBJ2-5; D not certain. Germline V gene sequence: CDR1 KGHSH, CDR2 LQKENI. The CDR3 is 12 residues long. Trimming pared 3 bases from V and 4 bases from J, leaving 6 bases between. CDR3 bases: TGTGCCAGCTCACCGGACGGAGAGACCCAGTACTTC. Translating it yields CASSPDGETQYF.

V is TRBV28 and J is TRBJ1-1, with a weak D call TRBD1 (5 bases). CDR1 and CDR2 (germline): MDHEN, SYDVKM. The V gene lost 8 bases and the J gene lost 4 bases, with 11 bases spanning the gap. The CDR3 sequence is 12 residues long. As DNA, the CDR3 is TGTGCCAGCGCCGGGGGTGGCACTGAAGCTTTCTTT. Translating it yields CASAGGGTEAFF.

This clone was detected only a few times. The chain carries TRBV5-1 and TRBJ1-6; no reliable D call. The CDR3 length is 16 residues. Deletions cut 0 bases from V and 0 bases from J, with 7 bases between. The germline CDR1 and CDR2 sequences are SGHRS and YFSETQ. CDR3 in amino acids: CASSLGESSYNSPLHF. The CDR3 DNA follows: TGCGCCAGCAGCTTGGGCGAGAGCTCCTATAATTCACCCCTCCACTTT.

J is TRBJ2-3 and V is TRBV7-3; D gene ambiguous. Trimming left V 0 bases short and J 2 bases short, with 12 bases between. The CDR3 covers 16 residues. Germline V gene sequence: CDR1 SGHTA, CDR2 FQGTGA. The CDR3 DNA is TGTGCCAGCAGCTTAACGTTAACTACTTTCACAGATACGCAGTATTTT. Translation: CASSLTLTTFTDTQYF. Variable domain in full (rest from reference TRBV7-3 and TRBJ2-3): GAGVSQTPSNKVTEKGKYVELRCDPISGHTALYWYRQSLGQGPEFLIYFQGTGAADDSGLPNDRFFAVRPEGSVSTLKIQRTERGDSAVYLCASSLTLTTFTDTQYFGPGTRLTVL.

This chain uses TRBV10-3 with TRBJ2-3, with 12 bases lining up with TRBD2. This CDR3 contains 17 residues. Germline-derived CDR1 and CDR2 are ENHRY and SYGVKD. V gave up 4 bases and J gave up 2 bases; unmatched junction bases: 7. The CDR3 nucleotides are TGTGCCATCAGTGGGCCCAGACTAGCGGGGGTCACAGATACGCAGTATTTT. It codes for CAISGPRLAGVTDTQYF.

The chain couples TRBV6-5 to TRBJ1-1; D might be TRBD1 (5 bases). The CDR3 totals 15 residues. CDR1 and CDR2 (germline): MNHEY, SVGAGI. The V and J ends lost 2 bases and 7 bases respectively, with 17 bases between them. The CDR3 coding sequence is TGTGCCAGCAGTTACCTCTCGGCCAGGGCGATTGAAGCTTTCTTT. Translation: CASSYLSARAIEAFF.

The rearrangement links TRBV6-5 to TRBJ1-1; D is possibly TRBD1 (6 bases). Germline V gene sequence: CDR1 MNHEY, CDR2 SVGAGI. The CDR3 loop spans 15 amino acids. V gave up 0 bases and J gave up 6 bases, with 14 bases separating them. The CDR3: CASSYSRGDGSEAFF. For the CDR3, the DNA is TGTGCCAGCAGTTACTCGAGGGGGGATGGTTCTGAAGCTTTCTTT.

The chain carries TRBV7-6 and TRBJ1-1, with D maybe TRBD1 (5 bases). This CDR3 region has 14 residues. With 4 bases removed from V and 3 bases from J, the gap between germline ends came to 12 bases. Per the germline V gene, CDR1 is SGHVS and CDR2 is FNYEAQ. CDR3 sequence (DNA): TGTGCCAGCAGCTCAGATGGGGGTTACACTGAAGCTTTCTTT. It yields the protein CASSSDGGYTEAFF.

The chain couples TRBV7-6 to TRBJ2-7, with 9 bases lining up with TRBD2. V trimming: 6 bases; J trimming: 0 bases; junction bases outside the gene matches: 6. Per germline, CDR1 SGHVS and CDR2 FNYEAQ. The CDR3 spans 15 residues. The CDR3 coding sequence is TGTGCCAGCAGTCAAACTAGCGGGCGCTCCTACGAGCAGTACTTC. It codes for CASSQTSGRSYEQYF.

With regard to this clone: Other DNA sequences in this specimen translate into the identical CDR3. The chain carries TRBV5-1 and TRBJ1-2, with 8 bases matching TRBD1. The J segment lost 4 bases and the V segment lost 0 bases, leaving 2 bases of the junction unmatched. The germline V gene encodes CDR1 SGHRS and CDR2 YFSETQ. This CDR3 has 14 amino acids. The CDR3 DNA reads TGCGCCAGCAGCTTGGCAGGGACAGGCTATGGCTACACCTTC. It is translated as CASSLAGTGYGYTF.

J is TRBJ1-1 and V is TRBV11-2; tentative D call: TRBD1 (6 bases). This CDR3 is 13 amino acids long. V was cut by 7 bases and J by 4 bases, with 13 bases left in between. The V gene's germline CDR1 is SGHAT and CDR2 FQNNGV. The CDR3 bases are TGTGCCAGCACCCGGGGGCAGGGCACTGAAGCTTTCTTT. Its translation is CASTRGQGTEAFF.

This rearrangement joins TRBV7-8 to TRBJ1-1; maybe TRBD1 (6 bases). V was shortened by 5 bases and J by 3 bases, with 22 bases between the two germline ends. The CDR3 is 17 residues long. Germline V gives CDR1 SGHVS, CDR2 FQNEAQ. Here the CDR3 reads CASSILLTGNWHTEAFF. CDR3 DNA: TGTGCCAGCAGCATACTATTAACAGGGAACTGGCACACTGAAGCTTTCTTT.

V usage is TRBV4-3 and J usage is TRBJ1-6, with 8 bases fitting TRBD1. The J segment lost 9 bases and the V segment lost 3 bases, leaving 4 bases of the junction unmatched. Per the germline V gene, CDR1 is LGHNA and CDR2 is YSLEER. The length of the CDR3 is 14 residues. CDR3 nucleotides: TGCGCCAGCAGCCAGATCGGACAGGGTTCACCCCTCCACTTT. It specifies CASSQIGQGSPLHF.

The V call is TRBV5-1, the J call TRBJ1-2; D unresolved. This CDR3 spans 12 amino acids. Per germline, CDR1 SGHRS and CDR2 YFSETQ. With 6 bases removed from V and 0 bases from J, the gap between germline ends came to 6 bases. The CDR3 spells CASTNSNYGYTF. DNA for the CDR3: TGCGCCAGCACCAATTCTAACTATGGCTACACCTTC.

The chain employs TRBV2 and TRBJ1-1; weak D call: TRBD1 (6 bases). Germline V gene data show CDR1 as SNHLY and CDR2 as FYNNEI. The CDR3 is made up of 13 amino acids. Trimming took 5 bases from V and 4 from J, leaving 11 bases between them. The CDR3 protein is CASSPVTGTEAFF. CDR3 DNA: TGTGCCAGCAGTCCTGTGACAGGCACTGAAGCTTTCTTT.

The rearrangement uses TRBV4-2 and TRBJ2-6; D is uncertain. This CDR3 is 18 amino acids long. V was clipped by 0 bases and J by 1 base, with 13 bases between them. The germline CDR1 and CDR2 sequences are LGHNA and YNFKEQ. CDR3 sequence reads: CASSQDPGPTSGANVLTF. The CDR3 DNA follows: TGTGCCAGCAGCCAAGATCCGGGTCCAACTTCTGGGGCCAACGTCCTGACTTTC.

The V call is TRBV9, the J call TRBJ2-7, with 16 bases matching TRBD2. The CDR3 runs 16 residues. Germline V CDR1 and CDR2: SGDLS, YYNGEE. The V and J ends lost 4 bases and 2 bases, in that order; junction bases with no gene match: 3. CDR3 DNA sequence: TGTGCCAGCAGCTCGGGACTAGCGGGGGGGACCTACGAGCAGTACTTC. It yields the protein CASSSGLAGGTYEQYF.

This chain joins TRBV11-1 and TRBJ2-5; 8 bases line up with TRBD2. J was trimmed by 4 bases and V by 5 bases; bases with no gene match: 6. From germline, CDR1 is SGHAT and CDR2 FQDESV (reference sequence). The CDR3 runs to 14 residues. This chain's CDR3 is CASSPYGRAETQYF. The CDR3 region has the DNA TGTGCCAGCAGCCCCTACGGGAGGGCAGAGACCCAGTACTTC.

The chain combines TRBV28 with TRBJ2-7; TRBD2 is a possible D gene (6 bases). Trimming took 6 bases from V and 1 from J, leaving 13 bases between them. The CDR3 has 14 amino acids. Germline CDR1 MDHEN, CDR2 SYDVKM. The CDR3 nucleotides are TGTGCCAGCAGGGGAGGAAGCCTTTCCTACGAGCAGTACTTC. Protein: CASRGGSLSYEQYF.

The count of this clone is one. The CDR3 DNA sequence: TGTGCCAGCAGCGTAGATGGACATAGCAATCAGCCCCAGCATTTT. Translation: CASSVDGHSNQPQHF. This chain joins TRBV9 and TRBJ1-5; D is perhaps TRBD1 (5 bases). The CDR3 spans 15 residues. CDR1 and CDR2 from the germline V gene are SGDLS and YYNGEE. Trimming took 0 bases from V and 0 from J, leaving 7 bases between them.